This TCR beta chain comes out of a study of blood T cell repertoires in COVID-19. Assay used: immunoSEQ multiplex PCR; TCRdb lists only in-frame clones, some missing. The sample carries 440,000 or so clones, around nine tenths recorded once. Germline-derived CDR1 and CDR2 are SGHDN and FVKESK. The CDR3 runs 15 residues. Trimming took 4 bases from V and 3 from J; bases not matched to a gene: 6. The sequenced sample was peripheral blood. This receptor was obtained from a woman aged 40-49 years with COVID-19, enrolled during active disease. The rearrangement uses TRBV14 and TRBJ1-3; 7 bases fit TRBD1. CDR3: CASSPLGTDGNTIYF. The CDR3 nucleotides read TGTGCCAGCAGCCCGCTCGGGACAGATGGAAACACCATATATTTT.